The clone carrying this T cell receptor beta chain was counted a few times. Its target is unknown. These data originate in a study of beta chain features in type 1 diabetes. Findings and limits, study-wide: cDNA-based reads could over-represent cells with high TCR expression. The VDJ junctions of type 1 diabetes patients carried fewer insertions and more deletions. In all four CD4+ subsets, TCRB CDR3 length was significantly, moderately reduced in type 1 diabetes.

The whole isolated RNA underwent reverse transcription, so sequencing captured expressed TCRB transcripts. Produced via immunoSEQ multiplex PCR; TCRdb's table is partial and in-frame only. The sample has some 150,000 clones; around 50% are singletons. This CDR3 has 15 residues. With V trimmed by 5 bases and J by 4 bases, 4 bases remained unmatched. CDR1 is SEHNR and CDR2 is FQNEAQ in the germline V gene (reference sequence). Sequencing was carried out using Tregs from blood. V and J are TRBV7-9 and TRBJ2-1, with 11 bases lining up with TRBD2. The sequence came from a man aged 18 to 30 in good health. The CDR3 sequence is CASSPGTSGYNEQFF. CDR3 sequence (DNA): TGTGCCAGCAGCCCGGGGACTAGCGGATACAATGAGCAGTTCTTC.